The subject of this entry is one TCR beta chain. Repertoires were generated with immunoSEQ multiplex PCR, while TCRdb's copy carries only in-frame clones and drops some. This sample has fewer than 350,000 clones; 80% to 95% occur once, and the top ten carry roughly 2.9%. This record belongs to a study of blood T cell repertoires in COVID-19. The CDR3 loop spans 15 amino acids. Germline V lookup: CDR1 MNHEY, CDR2 SMNVEV (reference sequence). Trimming shortened V by 3 bases and J by 5 bases, and 14 bases separated the two germline ends. The J gene is TRBJ2-1, the V gene TRBV27; D not certain. What was sequenced was PBMCs or T cells enriched from blood (not recorded which). The TCR sequence derives from a man aged 35 to 55 who had been exposed to COVID-19. This chain's CDR3 is CASSFSLRVNNEQFF. CDR3 nucleotides: TGTGCCAGCAGTTTTTCGCTCCGGGTAAACAATGAGCAGTTCTTC.